Presented here are 4 T cell receptor beta chains from one specimen sequenced in a study of blood T cells in healthy people across ages. A sample-barcoded 5' primer and a J-beta primer mix were used in a second PCR of about 7 to 12 cycles. MiXCR, applied by TCRdb to the 5' RACE reads, yields one record per CDR3 protein. The table includes more than 1 million distinct CDR3 sequences, 35% to 50% detected once. The material sequenced was blood. These receptors all come from a woman aged 60-70 years in good health.

This chain uses TRBV20-1 with TRBJ1-6; 10 bases are shared with TRBD1. This CDR3 contains 16 residues. The V gene's germline CDR1 is DFQATT and CDR2 SNEGSKA (reference sequence). The J segment lost 8 bases and the V segment lost 2 bases, leaving 9 bases of the junction unmatched. The CDR3 bases are TGCAGTGCTAGACCCAACCGGGGGACAGGGGATTCACCCCTCCACTTT. Protein sequence: CSARPNRGTGDSPLHF.

For the CDR3, the DNA is TGTGCCACCAGCAGACTACAGGACTATAATGAAAAACTGTTTTTT. Protein: CATSRLQDYNEKLFF. The chain couples TRBV15 to TRBJ1-4; maybe TRBD1 (5 bases). Per germline, CDR1 LNHNV and CDR2 YYDKDF (reference sequence). V dropped 2 bases and J dropped 4 bases, with 11 bases sitting between them. CDR3 size: 15 residues.

The chain carries TRBV10-3 and TRBJ1-1; no clear D gene. Trimming removed 6 bases from V and 5 bases from J, with 7 bases in between. Looked up from germline, CDR1 is ENHRY and CDR2 is SYGVKD. CDR3 length equals 11 residues. The CDR3 bases are TGTGCCATCAGAAGGGAGACTGAAGCTTTCTTT. Translation: CAIRRETEAFF.

V is TRBV15 and J is TRBJ2-7, with TRBD2 matching 7 bases. This CDR3 is built from 15 residues. Germline CDR1 reads LNHNV; CDR2 reads YYDKDF (reference sequence). V lost 2 bases, J lost 2 bases, and 6 bases stayed unmatched. The CDR3 loop reads CATSRKREITYEQYF. CDR3 nucleotides: TGTGCCACCAGCAGAAAGCGGGAAATAACCTACGAGCAGTACTTC.